These 29 T cell receptor beta chains were sequenced from one sample in a study of high-grade serous ovarian cancer treatment subgroups. Tumor samples were taken before definitive surgery or chemotherapy. TCRdb's copy holds only in-frame clones and misses some; the assay was immunoSEQ multiplex PCR. Seen here are some 15,000 clones, roughly 90% observed once, and the top ten hold 5% to 7%. Sequencing used tumor tissue. All receptors derive from a human donor with high-grade serous ovarian cancer.

The chain recombines TRBV11-2 with TRBJ2-5; 7 nucleotides align to TRBD1. The J call may be mistaken, given a closer DNA end match to TRBJ2-7. CDR3 size: 14 residues. Germline loops: CDR1 SGHAT, CDR2 FQNNGV. CDR3 region: CASSHPGQAYEQYF. CDR3 coding DNA: TGTGCCAGCAGCCACCCTGGACAGGCCTACGAGCAGTACTTC.

The V and J genes are TRBV6-6 and TRBJ2-5; TRBD2 aligns across 12 bases. This CDR3 has 14 amino acids. V trimming: 5 bases; J trimming: 5 bases; junction bases outside the gene matches: 3. CDR1 and CDR2 (germline): MNHNY, SVGAGI (reference sequence). In DNA form, the CDR3 reads TGTGCCAGCAGTCTAGCGGGGGGGGCCGAGACCCAGTACTTC. This translates into CASSLAGGAETQYF.

The chain recombines TRBV28 with TRBJ2-3; perhaps D is TRBD1 or TRBD2 (5 bases each). Germline V gene data show CDR1 as MDHEN and CDR2 as SYDVKM. CDR3 length: 13 residues. Trimming left V 2 bases short and J 3 bases short, with 6 bases between. The CDR3 loop reads CASSLGGTDTQYF. In DNA, the CDR3 is TGTGCCAGCAGTTTAGGGGGAACAGATACGCAGTATTTT. Drawing the rest from reference TRBV28 and TRBJ2-3, the complete variable domain is DVKVTQSSRYLVKRTGEKVFLECVQDMDHENMFWYRQDPGLGLRLIYFSYDVKMKEKGDIPEGYSVSREKKERFSLILESASTNQTSMYLCASSLGGTDTQYFGPGTRLTVL.

This clone was seen only once. The rearrangement joins TRBV7-2 to TRBJ2-7; TRBD1 aligns across 8 bases. The CDR3 has 14 residues. From germline, CDR1 is SGHTA and CDR2 FQGNSA. Trimming removed 4 bases from V and 3 bases from J; junction bases left unmatched: 5. Here the CDR3 reads CASSYTGGDYEQYF. The CDR3 DNA follows: TGTGCCAGCAGCTACACAGGGGGAGACTACGAGCAGTACTTC.

This chain uses TRBV19 with TRBJ2-6, with D possibly being TRBD1 (6 bases). Germline V gene data show CDR1 as LNHDA and CDR2 as SQIVND (reference sequence). The CDR3 loop spans 16 amino acids. V was cut by 6 bases and J by 4 bases, with 16 bases left in between. DNA for the CDR3: TGTGCCAGTAGCCCTATAACAGGGAGCGGGGCCAACGTCCTGACTTTC. This codes for CASSPITGSGANVLTF. Using reference TRBV19 and TRBJ2-6 for the parts outside the CDR3, the full variable domain is DGGITQSPKYLFRKEGQNVTLSCEQNLNHDAMYWYRQDPGQGLRLIYYSQIVNDFQKGDIAEGYSVSREKKESFPLTVTSAQKNPTAFYLCASSPITGSGANVLTFGAGSRLTVL.

The chain links TRBV9 to TRBJ1-5, with D perhaps matching TRBD1 (5 bases). Germline-derived CDR1 and CDR2 are SGDLS and YYNGEE. V was shortened by 3 bases and J by 4 bases, with 11 bases between the two germline ends. The CDR3 sequence is 14 residues long. The DNA for the CDR3 is TGTGCCAGCAGCGGGTCGGGGGGGAATCAGCCCCAGCATTTT. It is translated as CASSGSGGNQPQHF.

This clone came up a few times. The chain links TRBV2 to TRBJ1-1; D is ambiguous. Germline V gives CDR1 SNHLY, CDR2 FYNNEI. The V gene lost 6 bases and the J gene lost 7 bases, with 9 bases spanning the gap. CDR3 length: 11 amino acids. CDR3 nucleotide sequence: TGTGCCAGCAGAACAAAGGATGAAGCTTTCTTT. Translating gives CASRTKDEAFF.

The CDR3 loop is CASSYTSVGDEQFF. CDR3 DNA sequence: TGTGCCAGCAGTTACACCTCGGTCGGGGATGAGCAGTTCTTC. The rearrangement joins TRBV6-5 to TRBJ2-1; D is possibly TRBD2 (5 bases). The germline V gene encodes CDR1 MNHEY and CDR2 SVGAGI. Between the trimmed V and J ends, which lost 2 bases and 8 bases, there was a span of 13 bases. This CDR3 has 14 residues.

This chain joins TRBV5-1 and TRBJ2-7, with D maybe TRBD1 (5 bases). V dropped 1 base and J dropped 3 bases, with 11 bases sitting between them. Germline CDR1 and CDR2: SGHRS and YFSETQ. This CDR3 region has 14 residues. This CDR3 is CASSLQGQNYEQYF. In nucleotides, the CDR3 is TGCGCCAGCAGCTTGCAAGGACAAAACTACGAGCAGTACTTC.

This clone was counted a few times. The chain is built from TRBV10-1 and TRBJ2-1; TRBD2 is a possible D gene (6 bases). CDR3 length: 11 amino acids. CDR1 is WNHNN, CDR2 SYGVQD, per germline (reference sequence). Trimming took off 9 bases at V and 7 bases at J, with 10 bases between the two ends. The CDR3 sequence: CASGRGNEQFF. In nucleotides, the CDR3 is TGCGCCAGTGGACGGGGGAATGAGCAGTTCTTC.

A word on this clone: In the same sample, other DNA sequences code for this CDR3. V is TRBV6-5 and J is TRBJ1-1; no firm D call. Trimming left V 5 bases short and J 1 base short, with 11 bases between. Germline V CDR1 and CDR2: MNHEY, SVGAGI. This CDR3 comprises 14 residues. CDR3 nucleotide sequence: TGTGCCAGCAGTAGGCCGGACGGGAACACTGAAGCTTTCTTT. As protein: CASSRPDGNTEAFF.

This chain links TRBV5-1 with TRBJ2-1, with 7 bases matching TRBD1. In germline, CDR1 is SGHRS, CDR2 YFSETQ. This CDR3 is 16 amino acids long. J lost 3 bases, V lost 1 base, and 7 bases had no gene match. The DNA for the CDR3 is TGCGCCAGCAGCTTGTCGGCACAGGGGCTCTACAATGAGCAGTTCTTC. Translated: CASSLSAQGLYNEQFF.

The gene calls are TRBV11-2 and TRBJ1-1; D remains unclear. Trimming pared 5 bases from V and 4 bases from J, leaving 11 bases between. The CDR3 is 13 residues long. Per the germline V gene, CDR1 is SGHAT and CDR2 is FQNNGV. The CDR3 DNA reads TGTGCCAGCAGCCTTGAGGGTGGCACTGAAGCTTTCTTT. Translating it yields CASSLEGGTEAFF.

The chain carries TRBV23-1 and TRBJ1-4, with TRBD1 matching over 8 bases. TRBV23-1 is reported as an ORF; its role is uncertain. V was pared by 4 bases and J by 3 bases, with 19 bases of the junction left unmatched. The CDR3 runs to 20 residues. DNA of the CDR3: TGCGCCAGCAGTCGATACCAGACAGGGGTGGGCCGGCCTCCTAATGAAAAACTGTTTTTT. Translation: CASSRYQTGVGRPPNEKLFF.

The chain has TRBV18 and TRBJ2-7; D tentatively reads TRBD1 or TRBD2 (5 bases each). V was cut by 4 bases and J by 7 bases, with 20 bases left in between. The CDR3 is 15 residues long. Germline V lookup: CDR1 KGHSH, CDR2 LQKENI. The CDR3 protein is CASSRDVTAELEQYF. The CDR3 nucleotides are TGTGCCAGCTCACGGGACGTAACGGCCGAGTTGGAGCAGTACTTC.

The chain couples TRBV19 to TRBJ1-4, with D possibly TRBD1 on 6 matching bases. The germline V gene has CDR1 LNHDA and CDR2 SQIVND (reference sequence). This CDR3 is 15 amino acids long. Trimming shortened V by 2 bases and J by 6 bases, and 13 bases separated the two germline ends. CDR3 sequence reads: CASSINRAAYEKLFF. CDR3 bases: TGTGCCAGTAGTATAAACAGGGCGGCGTATGAAAAACTGTTTTTT.

In this sample, this clone turned up once. This chain links TRBV6-1 with TRBJ1-1; D might be TRBD1 (6 bases). V lost 3 bases and J lost 5, with 13 bases in between. The length of the CDR3 is 14 residues. Germline-derived CDR1 and CDR2 are MNHNS and SASEGT. Here the CDR3 reads CASSDWGRQTEAFF. CDR3 sequence (DNA): TGTGCCAGCAGTGATTGGGGGCGGCAGACTGAAGCTTTCTTT.

In regard to this clone: Distinct nucleotide sequences in the sample also encode this CDR3. The chain is built from TRBV7-9 and TRBJ2-7, with unresolved D. This CDR3 has 14 amino acids. Germline V gene lookup returns CDR1 SEHNR and CDR2 FQNEAQ (reference sequence). V lost 2 bases to trimming and J lost 2 bases, with 10 bases between them. This CDR3 is CASSLPGFPYEQYF. Here the CDR3 DNA reads TGTGCCAGCAGCTTACCCGGGTTCCCCTACGAGCAGTACTTC.

This chain joins TRBV9 and TRBJ1-6, with D unresolved. This CDR3 spans 16 amino acids. V dropped 4 bases and J dropped 0 bases, with 11 bases sitting between them. Germline-derived CDR1 and CDR2 are SGDLS and YYNGEE. The DNA for the CDR3 is TGTGCCAGCAGCCCTCGTGGGAGCTCCTATAATTCACCCCTCCACTTT. Residues: CASSPRGSSYNSPLHF.

This chain links TRBV7-2 with TRBJ2-3; 9 nucleotides align to TRBD2. V dropped 4 bases and J dropped 10; count of bases not matched to a gene: 12. Germline values: CDR1 SGHTA, CDR2 FQGNSA. This CDR3 is 15 amino acids long. The CDR3 loop is CASSSSGAEWGAQYF. The DNA for the CDR3 is TGTGCCAGCAGCTCTAGCGGGGCAGAGTGGGGGGCGCAGTATTTT.

The rearrangement joins TRBV5-1 to TRBJ2-5; D uncertain. Germline V CDR1 and CDR2: SGHRS, YFSETQ. Trimming stripped 0 bases from V and 4 bases from J, with 13 bases between. The CDR3 extends over 15 amino acids. CDR3 in DNA: TGCGCCAGCAGCTTGGGGGCGTCTAACGTAGAGACCCAGTACTTC. Translating gives CASSLGASNVETQYF.

In this sample, this clone turned up once. The chain has TRBV7-9 and TRBJ2-7, with D hard to call. Germline V lookup: CDR1 SEHNR, CDR2 FQNEAQ (reference sequence). V dropped 0 bases and J dropped 7 bases, with 4 bases sitting between them. The CDR3 has 11 amino acids. CDR3 in DNA: TGTGCCAGCAGCTTAGCCCTGGAGCAGTACTTC. Its translation: CASSLALEQYF.

The chain is built from TRBV6-6 and TRBJ2-7; TRBD2 matches at 8 bases. This CDR3 has 15 residues. The ends lost 4 bases at V and 0 bases at J; junction bases unmatched: 5. CDR1 is MNHNY and CDR2 is SVGAGI in the germline V gene (reference sequence). Here the CDR3 DNA reads TGTGCCAGCAGTTGGACTAGCTTTCCCTCCTACGAGCAGTACTTC. Amino acid sequence: CASSWTSFPSYEQYF.

This chain uses TRBV19 with TRBJ2-6; D is uncertain. Trimming stripped 6 bases from V and 4 bases from J, with 13 bases between. CDR3 length equals 15 residues. Germline lookup yields CDR1 LNHDA and CDR2 SQIVND (reference sequence). Written as DNA, the CDR3 is TGTGCCAGTAGGCCCCTCGAAACCGGGGCCAACGTCCTGACTTTC. Protein: CASRPLETGANVLTF.

V gene TRBV7-9 combines with J gene TRBJ1-6, with TRBD1 matching 8 bases. Germline V gene sequence: CDR1 SEHNR, CDR2 FQNEAQ (reference sequence). Germline trimming cut 4 bases from V and 7 bases from J; bases unmatched to any gene: 6. This CDR3 contains 15 residues. The CDR3 DNA reads as TGTGCCAGCAGCTCTCAGGGGGCCTGGAATTCACCCCTCCACTTT. Its translation is CASSSQGAWNSPLHF.

V usage is TRBV11-2 and J usage is TRBJ2-7, with D unclear. V gave up 5 bases and J gave up 0 bases, with 8 bases separating them. CDR1 and CDR2 from the germline V gene are SGHAT and FQNNGV. The CDR3 has 13 amino acids. The CDR3 coding sequence is TGTGCCAGCAGCGTGGGATACTCCTACGAGCAGTACTTC. It codes for CASSVGYSYEQYF. The variable domain in full, completed from reference TRBV11-2 and TRBJ2-7, reads EAGVAQSPRYKIIEKRQSVAFWCNPISGHATLYWYQQILGQGPKLLIQFQNNGVVDDSQLPKDRFSAERLKGVDSTLKIQPAKLEDSAVYLCASSVGYSYEQYFGPGTRLTVT.

This sequence joins TRBV6-5 and TRBJ1-2, with D possibly being TRBD1 (6 bases). The CDR3 is 14 amino acids. The V gene lost 6 bases and the J gene lost 4 bases, with 15 bases spanning the gap. In germline, CDR1 is MNHEY, CDR2 SVGAGI. The CDR3 spells CASRTPGGAYGYTF. Written as DNA, the CDR3 is TGTGCCAGCAGAACCCCCGGGGGGGCCTATGGCTACACCTTC.

The chain has TRBV5-5 and TRBJ2-5; D is possibly TRBD1 (5 bases). Deletions cut 0 bases from V and 5 bases from J, with 11 bases between. Germline lookup yields CDR1 SGHKS and CDR2 YYEKEE (reference sequence). This CDR3 spans 14 amino acids. CDR3 coding DNA: TGTGCCAGCAGCTTGGGGCAGGGCTGGGAGACCCAGTACTTC. It specifies CASSLGQGWETQYF.

This clone was counted a single time. The CDR3 reads CASRTGWSDEQFF. The CDR3 DNA is TGTGCCAGCAGAACGGGGTGGTCGGATGAGCAGTTCTTC. This sequence joins TRBV2 and TRBJ2-1, with a possible D match to TRBD2 (5 bases). Germline loops: CDR1 SNHLY, CDR2 FYNNEI. V lost 6 bases and J 8 bases, leaving 14 bases between the germline ends. This CDR3 has 13 amino acids.